These 8 T cell receptor beta chains were all obtained from the same sample, sequenced in a study of radiation and T cells in renal cell carcinoma. Treatment denoted: treatment-naive control, cytoreductive nephrectomy. Clones were sequenced by immunoSEQ multiplex PCR, and TCRdb holds only the in-frame ones, with some missing. This sample has more than 15,000 clones; approximately 62% occur once, and the top ten carry approximately 30%. The sequences come from tumor tissue, collected from a patient whose treatment was nephrectomy without radiotherapy. These receptors originate from a man in his forties or fifties with renal cell carcinoma.

This clone was picked up many times. The J gene is TRBJ2-7, the V gene TRBV19; D call uncertain. The V gene lost 8 bases and the J gene lost 0 bases, with 8 bases spanning the gap. Looked up from germline, CDR1 is LNHDA and CDR2 is SQIVND (reference sequence). CDR3 length: 12 residues. The DNA of the CDR3 is TGTGCCAGTTCATACAACTCCTACGAGCAGTACTTC. Translated, it gives CASSYNSYEQYF. The full variable domain, with the rest looked up from reference TRBV19 and TRBJ2-7, is DGGITQSPKYLFRKEGQNVTLSCEQNLNHDAMYWYRQDPGQGLRLIYYSQIVNDFQKGDIAEGYSVSREKKESFPLTVTSAQKNPTAFYLCASSYNSYEQYFGPGTRLTVT.

The V call is TRBV7-2, the J call TRBJ2-3; D unresolved. Germline CDR1 and CDR2: SGHTA and FQGNSA. The CDR3 loop spans 12 amino acids. The V end was cut by 5 bases, the J end by 5 bases, with 8 bases between. CDR3 sequence reads: CASSSRGDTQYF. CDR3 DNA: TGTGCCAGCAGCAGTAGAGGAGATACGCAGTATTTT.

The chain joins TRBV4-3 to TRBJ2-4, with 10 bases lining up with TRBD2. Trimming at V came to 1 base and at J to 0 bases, leaving 6 bases not matched to a gene. Looked up from germline, CDR1 is LGHNA and CDR2 is YSLEER. The CDR3 covers 18 residues. The CDR3 spells CASSQAVRLAGAKNIQYF. The CDR3 nucleotides read TGCGCCAGCAGCCAAGCGGTTCGACTAGCGGGAGCCAAAAACATTCAGTACTTC.

This clone was observed a few times. The rearrangement uses TRBV5-4 and TRBJ2-7, with D possibly called TRBD1 or TRBD2 (6 bases each). V was cut by 2 bases and J by 4 bases, with 16 bases left in between. This CDR3 region has 15 residues. CDR1 and CDR2 from the germline V gene are SGHNT and YYREEE (reference sequence). As DNA, the CDR3 is TGTGCCAGCAGCTTTGGTAGCGGACAGAATTACGAGCAGTACTTC. It encodes CASSFGSGQNYEQYF.

The genes are TRBV30 and TRBJ1-5; 9 positions match TRBD1. CDR1 is GTSNPN and CDR2 is SVGIG in the germline V gene (reference sequence). This CDR3 is 15 amino acids long. V gave up 1 base and J gave up 6 bases; unmatched junction bases: 7. Written as DNA, the CDR3 is TGTGCCTGGAGTGCCGGGACAGGGTTTGGTCAGCCCCAGCATTTT. Its protein product is CAWSAGTGFGQPQHF.

The chain recombines TRBV5-4 with TRBJ2-5; 8 bases are shared with TRBD1. V shed 1 base, J shed 7 bases, and the junction held 6 bases outside the gene matches. The V gene's germline CDR1 is SGHNT and CDR2 YYREEE (reference sequence). CDR3 length: 14 amino acids. CDR3 loop: CASSLPGGLGTQYF. The CDR3 DNA follows: TGTGCCAGCAGCTTGCCAGGGGGCTTAGGGACCCAGTACTTC. The whole variable domain, remainder taken from reference TRBV5-4 and TRBJ2-5, is ETGVTQSPTHLIKTRGQQVTLRCSSQSGHNTVSWYQQALGQGPQFIFQYYREEENGRGNFPPRFSGLQFPNYSSELNVNALELDDSALYLCASSLPGGLGTQYFGPGTRLLVL.

This sequence joins TRBV18 and TRBJ2-5; D is uncertain. This CDR3 region has 14 residues. Looked up from germline, CDR1 is KGHSH and CDR2 is LQKENI. The V end was cut by 2 bases, the J end by 5 bases, with 12 bases between. CDR3 residues: CASSPVLGAETQYF. CDR3 DNA: TGTGCCAGCTCACCAGTGTTGGGCGCTGAGACCCAGTACTTC.

The rearrangement links TRBV2 to TRBJ1-1, with a possible D match to TRBD1 (5 bases). The CDR3 has 13 residues. Between the trimmed V and J ends, which lost 6 bases and 1 base, there was a span of 9 bases. Germline V lookup: CDR1 SNHLY, CDR2 FYNNEI. Here the CDR3 reads CASRGGWNTEAFF. In DNA, the CDR3 is TGTGCCAGCAGGGGGGGTTGGAACACTGAAGCTTTCTTT.